This T cell receptor beta chain was identified during a study of blood T cell repertoires in COVID-19. Study background: Specimens from acute and convalescent COVID-19 originated in the United States, Italy and Spain. T cells, B-cell-depleted T cells, or PBMCs supplied cDNA or gDNA.

In the source study's methods: Reference gene primer amplification gave nucleated cell count estimates. Sequenced by immunoSEQ multiplex PCR; TCRdb stores in-frame clones only, minus some. V, J and clone size are those of that table, while D and trimming were read from the DNA. The repertoire includes roughly 76,000 clones, around 83% of them detected once, and under 45% sits in the top ten. Trimming left V 8 bases short and J 0 bases short, with 5 bases between. Germline assignment: CDR1 SNHLY and CDR2 FYNNEI. This CDR3 has 12 amino acids. The receptor comes from a woman aged 70-85 years with acute or convalescent COVID-19. The J gene is TRBJ1-5, the V gene TRBV2; D remains unclear. The specimen sequenced was peripheral blood. The CDR3 DNA follows: TGTGCCAGCCAAATTAGCAATCAGCCCCAGCATTTT. As protein: CASQISNQPQHF.